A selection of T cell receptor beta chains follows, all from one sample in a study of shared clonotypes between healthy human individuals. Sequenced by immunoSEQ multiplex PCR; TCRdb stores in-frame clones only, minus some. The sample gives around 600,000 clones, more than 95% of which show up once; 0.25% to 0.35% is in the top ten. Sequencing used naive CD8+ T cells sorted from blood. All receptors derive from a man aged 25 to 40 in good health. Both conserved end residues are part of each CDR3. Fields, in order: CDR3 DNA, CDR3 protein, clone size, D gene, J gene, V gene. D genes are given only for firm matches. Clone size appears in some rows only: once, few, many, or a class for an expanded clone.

TGCGCCAGCAGCTCCAGGACAGGGGGCTTGGGGAACACTGAAGCTTTCTTT	CASSSRTGGLGNTEAFF	once	TRBD1	TRBJ1-1	TRBV5-1
TGTGCCAGCAGCGTCGGACAGGGCGAAGAGACCCAGTACTTC	CASSVGQGEETQYF	NA	TRBD1	TRBJ2-5	TRBV13
TGTGCCAGCAGCTCGAGACTAGCGCACAGCAACAATGAGCAGTTCTTC	CASSSRLAHSNNEQFF	NA	TRBD2	TRBJ2-1	TRBV7-9
TGTGCCAGCATGCCTAGACCTAGGACCGACAGGGCCAATCAGCCCCAGCATTTT	CASMPRPRTDRANQPQHF	NA	TRBD1	TRBJ1-5	TRBV28
TGCAGCGCCTCCGGGACAGGACAATCCTACGAGCAGTACTTC	CSASGTGQSYEQYF	NA	TRBD1	TRBJ2-7	TRBV29-1
TGTGCCAGCCGGGAAGCGGGTGGGTCCTACAATGAGCAGTTCTTC	CASREAGGSYNEQFF	NA	NA	TRBJ2-1	TRBV27
TGCGCCAGCAGCTTGGGACAGGGGTACAATGAGCAGTTCTTC	CASSLGQGYNEQFF	NA	TRBD1	TRBJ2-1	TRBV5-1
TGCGGGGGAGGAGATAGCAATCAGCCCCAGCATTTT	CGGGDSNQPQHF	NA	NA	TRBJ1-5	TRBV10-2
TGTGCCAGCAGTGTGGCGATGTTGTGGACTAGCCCTAATGAGCAGTTCTTC	CASSVAMLWTSPNEQFF	NA	TRBD2	TRBJ2-1	TRBV6-1
TGCGCCAGCAGCCGTATAGCGGGAGCCTATGAGCAGTTCTTC	CASSRIAGAYEQFF	once	TRBD2	TRBJ2-1	TRBV4-1
TGTGCCAGCAGTTTAGCAGTGAATCAGCCCCAGCATTTT	CASSLAVNQPQHF	NA	NA	TRBJ1-5	TRBV27
TGTGCCACCAGCAGGGGCTCCTCTTCCTTCTCTGGGGCCAACGTCCTGACTTTC	CATSRGSSSFSGANVLTF	NA	NA	TRBJ2-6	TRBV15
TGTGCCTGGAGTTTAGCTTCGGGCACAGATACGCAGTATTTT	CAWSLASGTDTQYF	NA	NA	TRBJ2-3	TRBV30
TGTGCCAGCTCTTCTGCAGGACAGGGCAATCAGCCCCAGCATTTT	CASSSAGQGNQPQHF	NA	TRBD1	TRBJ1-5	TRBV27
TGCAGCGTCGAGGATCGGACAGGGGGCCCGCCCGAGCAGTACTTC	CSVEDRTGGPPEQYF	NA	TRBD1	TRBJ2-7	TRBV29-1
TGTGCCAGCAGCCCCAAGATCGGGGAGCTGTTTTTT	CASSPKIGELFF	NA	NA	TRBJ2-2	TRBV9
TGTGCCAGCGGGGGGACAGAAAAACTGTTTTTT	CASGGTEKLFF	NA	NA	TRBJ1-4	TRBV9
TGTGCCAGCAGACGCAGCCTGGACAGAGACGAGGACAATGAGCAGTTCTTC	CASRRSLDRDEDNEQFF	NA	NA	TRBJ2-1	TRBV2
TGTGCCAGCAGCCCGGGACAGATTTTCTACGAGCAGTACTTC	CASSPGQIFYEQYF	NA	TRBD1	TRBJ2-7	TRBV5-5
TGTGCCAGCAGCTTAAAGCGGAGTGCACCTAGCTCCTACAATGAGCAGTTCTTC	CASSLKRSAPSSYNEQFF	NA	NA	TRBJ2-1	TRBV7-2
TGCAGCGTTGAGGCCGGGACGGCCGCTAATGAAAAACTGTTTTTT	CSVEAGTAANEKLFF	NA	NA	TRBJ1-4	TRBV29-1
TGTGCCAGCAGCTTAGAGACAAGAGCCTACGAGCAGTACTTC	CASSLETRAYEQYF	NA	NA	TRBJ2-7	TRBV11-2
TGCAGCGTTGAAGGCCCGGACAGATACAATGAGCAGTTCTTC	CSVEGPDRYNEQFF	NA	NA	TRBJ2-1	TRBV29-1
TGTGCCAGCAGCTTAGCGGGGACTAGCGGGAGCAGCACAGATACGCAGTATTTT	CASSLAGTSGSSTDTQYF	NA	TRBD2	TRBJ2-3	TRBV7-9
TGTGCCACCAGCGGTCAGCCTTATAGCAATCAGCCCCAGCATTTT	CATSGQPYSNQPQHF	NA	NA	TRBJ1-5	TRBV15
TGCGCCAGCAGCCAACTACAGGGGAACACTGAAGCTTTCTTT	CASSQLQGNTEAFF	NA	NA	TRBJ1-1	TRBV4-1
TGTGCCAGCTTACTAGCGGGAGATAGTGAGCAGTTCTTC	CASLLAGDSEQFF	once	TRBD2	TRBJ2-1	TRBV28
TGCAGCGTTGAAGATAGGGGACAGTCCTACGAGCAGTACTTC	CSVEDRGQSYEQYF	NA	TRBD1	TRBJ2-7	TRBV29-1
TGTGCCAGCAGCTTAGGGACAGGGGGCTCATCGGAAGAAAAACTGTTTTTT	CASSLGTGGSSEEKLFF	NA	TRBD1	TRBJ1-4	TRBV7-9
TGTGCCAGCAGTTCTTACGAGGGGGTCTACGAGCAGTACTTC	CASSSYEGVYEQYF	NA	NA	TRBJ2-7	TRBV27
TGCGCCAGCAGCCCGCGACAGGGGATCACAGATACGCAGTATTTT	CASSPRQGITDTQYF	NA	TRBD1	TRBJ2-3	TRBV5-1
TGTGCCAGCAGCGTAGGGGGGACAGTAACCTACGAGCAGTACTTC	CASSVGGTVTYEQYF	NA	TRBD1	TRBJ2-7	TRBV9